This is a list of T cell receptor beta chains from one sample in a study of CD8+ T cells in alopecia areata. Using immunoSEQ multiplex PCR, the repertoire was profiled, and TCRdb retains in-frame clones only, with some absent. The sample carries some 130,000 clones, around 50% recorded once. Sequenced material: CD4+ T cells sorted from blood, taken at week 0. The receptor set was obtained from a human donor with alopecia areata. CDR3s leave out the opening cysteine and the closing phenylalanine or tryptophan. Some rows have no size entry. The others give once, few or many, or a class for an expanded clone.

TRBV6-5	.	TRBJ2-5	13	ASSSTSGGPETQY
TRBV29-1	few	TRBJ1-4	11	SGFWGPYEKLF
TRBV18	.	TRBJ1-5	12	ASSPSGGNQPQH
TRBV10-3	.	TRBJ1-1	10	AIREGDSEAF
TRBV30	.	TRBJ1-4	10	AWSYSWEKLF
TRBV27	.	TRBJ1-3	12	ASRRTATGNTIY
TRBV5-6	.	TRBJ2-4	9	ASSSIGIQY
TRBV30	.	TRBJ1-1	10	AWSVLGQGTF
TRBV29-1	.	TRBJ1-1	12	SGGTGGVNTEAF
TRBV10-2	.	TRBJ1-1	11	ASSPQGFTEAF
TRBV4-1	.	TRBJ1-1	13	ASSQSDRPNTEAF
TRBV5-1	.	TRBJ2-1	10	ASSLGRDEQF
TRBV10-3	few	TRBJ2-3	11	AISEKDSDTQY
TRBV27	.	TRBJ1-5	12	ASSSQGASQPQH
TRBV14	.	TRBJ2-5	13	ASSQGAGAGETQY
TRBV10-3	.	TRBJ2-7	12	AISQGAGPYEQY
TRBV4-3	.	TRBJ1-2	11	ASSQTGDYGYT
TRBV4-1	once	TRBJ1-5	12	ASSQGPGPRGIH
TRBV30	.	TRBJ2-7	13	AWSPFGTVVGEQY
TRBV7-2	.	TRBJ2-1	15	ASSLGPSGLRVDEQF
TRBV2	.	TRBJ1-2	11	ASTGQAVGGYT
TRBV30	.	TRBJ2-5	12	AWSVGWGAETQY
TRBV29-1	.	TRBJ1-6	10	SVGEVGRALH
TRBV10-3	.	TRBJ1-1	11	AISSTGNTEAF
TRBV6-6	.	TRBJ1-6	12	ASSDRGDNSPLH
TRBV5-1	.	TRBJ1-2	13	ASSPGQEPNYGYT
TRBV15	few	TRBJ2-5	11	ATQRGFQETQY
TRBV9	.	TRBJ2-5	12	ASSAGQNQETQY
TRBV5-1	.	TRBJ2-1	12	ASSLGDRGNEQF
TRBV14	.	TRBJ2-7	13	ASSPRWDRGYEQY
TRBV7-2	.	TRBJ2-5	12	ASSLDAFKETQY
TRBV9	.	TRBJ2-2	13	ASSVKGPGTGELF
TRBV28	.	TRBJ1-5	12	ASRQGQGNQPQH
TRBV9	.	TRBJ1-2	13	ASSVGQGSYYGYT
TRBV23-1	few	TRBJ2-7	14	ASSQSGRGLRYEQY
TRBV30	.	TRBJ2-7	15	AWIRVRSDSSSYEQY
TRBV30	.	TRBJ2-3	9	AWSQGDTQY
TRBV7-2	few	TRBJ2-7	13	ASSPSGGGLYEQY
TRBV6-5	.	TRBJ2-7	11	ASSQLSSYEQY
TRBV7-2	.	TRBJ2-5	12	ASSPGGGQETQY
TRBV29-1	few	TRBJ1-5	11	SVRDTGNQPQH
TRBV6-5	.	TRBJ2-7	9	ATTGSYEQY
TRBV5-6	once	TRBJ1-2	12	ASSGRTVFMGYT
TRBV10-3	.	TRBJ2-7	11	AITGTPAYEQY
TRBV29-1	.	TRBJ2-5	12	SAWTLSLKETQY
TRBV29-1	.	TRBJ1-1	11	SVEEVAGLEAF